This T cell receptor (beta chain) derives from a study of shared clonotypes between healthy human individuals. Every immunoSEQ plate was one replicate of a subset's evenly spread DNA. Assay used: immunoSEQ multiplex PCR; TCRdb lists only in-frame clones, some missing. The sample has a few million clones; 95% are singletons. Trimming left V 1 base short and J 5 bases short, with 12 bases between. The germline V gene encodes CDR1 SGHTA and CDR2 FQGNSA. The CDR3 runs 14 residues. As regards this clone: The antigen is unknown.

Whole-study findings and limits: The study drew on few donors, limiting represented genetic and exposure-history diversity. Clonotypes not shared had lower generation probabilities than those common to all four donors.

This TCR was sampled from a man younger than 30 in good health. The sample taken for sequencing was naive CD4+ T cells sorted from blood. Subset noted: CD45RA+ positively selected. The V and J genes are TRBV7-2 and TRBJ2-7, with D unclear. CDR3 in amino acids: CASSLVGGSDEQYF. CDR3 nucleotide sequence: TGTGCCAGCAGCTTAGTGGGCGGCTCAGACGAGCAGTACTTC.